This TCR beta chain is from a study of Tregs in tolerant kidney transplant recipients (dated by TCRdb to about 2019). General notes on the study: The transplants used related donors along with nonmyeloablative bone marrow transplantation, and in the human trials mixed chimerism was transient. The study applied TCRbeta sequencing to find donor-specific regulatory T cells before combined kidney and bone marrow transplantation and then followed those same cells after transplant.

Broader findings and caveats from the paper: Because the study included only a small number of patients, the results must be confirmed in larger populations and under other immunosuppression protocols. For some patients the PCR primers changed over time, which made it impossible to compare the samples from those patients at the nucleotide level. Expanding Tregs with activated donor B cells appeared to identify the most biologically relevant and donor-specific TCRbeta repertoire. Biological reproducibility was not examined directly, but technical replication error appeared to be minimal. In tolerant patients, the expansion of donor-specific Tregs was greater than global Treg expansion, suggesting that the expansion was antigen-driven rather than nonspecific.

For TCRbeta CDR3 sequencing, genomic DNA was extracted from sorted cells using the QIAGEN DNeasy Blood and Tissue Kit. High-throughput TCRbeta CDR3 sequencing was carried out commercially through immunoSEQ, with PCR amplification with bias correction and internal controls included. The authors processed their data as follows. A unique productive TCRbeta sequence was defined by the CDR3 nucleotide sequence when primers matched, and otherwise by the CDR3 amino acid sequence together with the Vbeta and Jbeta genes. Sorting error was corrected by removing sequences shared between sorted populations at a frequency ratio of 2:1 or less, and the remaining shared sequences were assigned to the higher population. A sequence counted as donor-reactive if, in CFSE-low cells, the sequence had a frequency of at least 0.01% and was expanded at least 5-fold compared with unstimulated cells. Repertoire divergence was quantified by Jensen-Shannon divergence using the top 100 TCRbeta sequences ranked by frequency. For samples with multiple sequencing runs, sorting error was corrected in each run separately before the runs were combined. TCRdb retrieved this table from immuneACCESS and kept in-frame rearrangements only. Not all clones are present; in checked studies, unresolved V genes account for under half, and no reason is known for the remainder. V and J calls and clone size are those listed in that table; D and trimming were worked out from the DNA. Present in this sample are about 83,000 clones, less than 98% of which were seen just once. Together, the top ten hold 0.56% of the sample.

Taken with the paper, the label for time point translates to: blood sample drawn before combined kidney and bone marrow transplant. Thawed PBMCs were FACS-sorted into unstimulated Tregs (CD4+CD25+CD127-), CD4+ non-Tregs (CD4+CD25-), CD4 cells and CD8 cells. The patients were a few recipients of combined kidney and bone marrow transplants from the ITN036ST trial, and samples were available only for these trial subjects. Healthy control blood was processed to PBMCs with a Ficoll density gradient and then cryopreserved, whereas patient PBMCs were collected both before and after transplant. Of note for this clone: Its binding antigen is unknown. Base qualities are not at hand, and no much larger clone is one base apart.

V drops 5 bases and J drops 5 bases, leaving 9 bases in between. The CDR3 sequence holds 12 residues, the cysteine and phenylalanine included. This entry keeps only the CDR3 DNA: 36 bases, framed from base 1. In the germline V gene (reference sequence), CDR1 corresponds to SEHNR and CDR2 to FQNEAQ. The sequence joins TRBV7-9 to TRBJ2-5, with an unclear D gene assignment. This material consisted of CD4+ T cells from blood, taken before the transplant. The receptor was derived from a human donor who received a combined kidney and bone marrow transplant. The DNA reads as follows: TGTGCCAGCAGCAACGACATGGAGACCCAGTACTTC. Translated, this is CASSNDMETQYF.